This T cell receptor (beta chain) appears in the sequencing data of a study of blood T cells in healthy people across ages. Overall study findings and caveats: Age brought a roughly linear fall in TCR beta diversity measured per million T cells.

A second PCR, run for roughly 7 to 12 cycles, used a sample-barcoded 5' primer plus a J-beta primer mix. TCRdb recomputed calls from the 5' RACE reads with MiXCR, one row per CDR3 protein. The sample carries roughly 830,000 distinct CDR3 sequences, approximately 65% recorded once. Trimming stripped 5 bases from V and 1 base from J, with 14 bases between. Germline CDR1 and CDR2: SQVTM and ANQGSEA. The CDR3 runs to 14 residues. Remarks on this clonotype: The antigen is unknown.

The rearrangement links TRBV29-1 to TRBJ1-1; D perhaps matches TRBD1 (6 bases). Sequenced input: blood. The clonotype was recovered from a man aged 25-45 years in good health. This CDR3 reads CSVRVRQANTEAFF. The CDR3 DNA sequence: TGCAGCGTTCGCGTGAGACAGGCGAACACTGAAGCTTTCTTT.